Included here is one T cell receptor (beta chain) sequence, with context. Its antigen is as yet unknown. Genomic DNA served as template for TCR beta VDJ and CDR3 profiling. TCRdb reprocessed the reads via MiXCR and lists one record per CDR3 protein. The data show hundreds of thousands of distinct CDR3 sequences, under 40% seen once. The data belong to a study of CD8+CD57+ T cells in acquired aplastic anemia. Study results and limitations: Sharing between patients and controls was observed for twenty-nine CD8+ CDR3 sequences.

Sequenced patients had shown CD8+CD57+ cell expansion by flow cytometry. This receptor was obtained from a human donor with aplastic anemia. Sequencing was performed on sorted CD4+, CD8+, or CD8+CD57+ T cells (not recorded which) from PBMCs.

CDR3 in amino acids: CASSLGRGMGLDEQFF. In nucleotides, the CDR3 is TGTGCCAGCAGTTTAGGACGGGGAATGGGTTTAGATGAGCAGTTCTTC. V usage is TRBV2 and J usage is TRBJ2-1; TRBD2 might be the D (5 bases). Trimming shortened V by 5 bases and J by 8 bases, and 22 bases separated the two germline ends. Germline CDR1 reads SNHLY; CDR2 reads FYNNEI. CDR3 length equals 16 residues.